Below are 16 T cell receptor beta chains sequenced from a single sample in a study of shared clonotypes between healthy human individuals. The data were produced by immunoSEQ multiplex PCR, yet TCRdb's version contains in-frame clones alone and is incomplete. This table has 950,000 to 1,100,000 clones, about 75% appearing once. The sequencing input was memory CD4+ T cells sorted from blood. Subset indicated: CD45RA-negative fraction. Receptor source: a man younger than 30 in good health.

The CDR3 is CASSEVAGANQPQHF. CDR3 sequence (DNA): TGTGCCAGCAGTGAAGTGGCAGGAGCCAATCAGCCCCAGCATTTT. This chain joins TRBV6-1 and TRBJ1-5; D gene ambiguous. Germline values: CDR1 MNHNS, CDR2 SASEGT. V was shortened by 1 base and J by 3 bases, with 10 bases between the two germline ends. This CDR3 is built from 15 residues.

This rearrangement joins TRBV27 to TRBJ1-2; maybe TRBD1 (5 bases). The CDR3 sequence is 15 residues long. Germline CDR1 is MNHEY and CDR2 is SMNVEV (reference sequence). With 5 bases removed from V and 3 bases from J, the gap between germline ends came to 16 bases. CDR3 nucleotides: TGTGCCAGCAGTACCCGGGCAGGGAGGGACTATGGCTACACCTTC. Translation gives CASSTRAGRDYGYTF.

The chain employs TRBV28 and TRBJ2-7, with 11 bases identical to TRBD2. CDR1 is MDHEN and CDR2 is SYDVKM in the germline V gene. The CDR3 sequence is 15 residues long. The ends lost 5 bases at V and 1 base at J; junction bases unmatched: 4. CDR3 bases: TGTGCCAGCAGTGAACTAGCGGGAGCATCCTACGAGCAGTACTTC. Translated, it gives CASSELAGASYEQYF.

The chain carries TRBV6-6 and TRBJ1-1; no firm D call. This CDR3 contains 13 residues. Germline values: CDR1 MNHNY, CDR2 SVGAGI (reference sequence). With 0 bases removed from V and 6 bases from J, the gap between germline ends came to 8 bases. The chain's CDR3 is CASSYSMWAEAFF. In DNA form, the CDR3 reads TGTGCCAGCAGTTACTCGATGTGGGCTGAAGCTTTCTTT.

Only one count was recorded for this clone. Compared with germline, one end of the junction differs, possibly owing to a read error. The chain carries TRBV10-3 and TRBJ2-7; 9 positions agree with TRBD1. The CDR3 sequence is 15 residues long. Germline loops: CDR1 ENHRY, CDR2 SYGVKD. The CDR3 DNA reads as TGTGCCATCAGTCAGTCGGGACAGGGAACCTACGAGCAGTACTTC. Amino acid sequence: CAISQSGQGTYEQYF.

The CDR3 sequence: CASSFGVLNTEAFF. CDR3 sequence (DNA): TGTGCCAGCAGTTTTGGGGTCCTGAACACTGAAGCTTTCTTT. The V call is TRBV2, the J call TRBJ1-1; D gene uncertain. Germline loops: CDR1 SNHLY, CDR2 FYNNEI. CDR3 length: 14 amino acids. The V end lost 5 bases, the J end lost 0 bases, and 10 bases lay between the germline ends.

The rearrangement uses TRBV18 and TRBJ1-1; weak D call: TRBD1 (5 bases). Germline V CDR1 and CDR2: KGHSH, LQKENI. Trimming removed 5 bases from V and 7 bases from J, with 14 bases in between. The CDR3 is 13 amino acids. Written as DNA, the CDR3 is TGTGCCAGCTCAGTAAGGAGGGGAGATGAAGCTTTCTTT. Encoded protein: CASSVRRGDEAFF.

Details on this clone: Other DNA sequences in the same sample also yield this CDR3. The chain joins TRBV4-1 to TRBJ1-4; weak D call: TRBD1 (5 bases). V shed 1 base and J shed 3 bases, with 9 bases lying between them. The CDR3 has 15 residues. CDR1 MGHRA and CDR2 YSYEKL come from the germline V gene. CDR3 amino acids: CASSQGDSSNEKLFF. CDR3 DNA sequence: TGCGCCAGCAGCCAAGGAGACAGTTCTAATGAAAAACTGTTTTTT.

Only one count was recorded for this clone. V gene TRBV14 combines with J gene TRBJ1-2; tentative D call: TRBD1 (6 bases). Trimming removed 8 bases from V and 7 bases from J, with 26 bases in between. CDR1 SGHDN and CDR2 FVKESK come from the germline V gene. The CDR3 spans 16 residues. The CDR3 reads CASSNSGGSEMSGYTF. The DNA of the CDR3 is TGTGCCAGCTCCAATTCCGGGGGCAGTGAAATGTCTGGCTACACCTTC.

This clone was detected a few times. The chain links TRBV5-1 to TRBJ1-6, with 8 nucleotides matching TRBD1. Per the germline V gene, CDR1 is SGHRS and CDR2 is YFSETQ. Trimming removed 0 bases from V and 8 bases from J; junction bases left unmatched: 10. The CDR3 has 17 amino acids. The CDR3 loop is CASSLVSLDRAYSPLHF. Written as DNA, the CDR3 is TGCGCCAGCAGCTTGGTTTCGTTGGACAGGGCCTATTCACCCCTCCACTTT.

In this sample, this clone turned up a few times. The V gene is TRBV5-8, the J gene TRBJ2-5; D gene unclear. The germline V gene has CDR1 SGHTS and CDR2 YDEGEE. The CDR3 extends over 11 amino acids. V lost 4 bases to trimming and J lost 5 bases, with 6 bases between them. The CDR3 DNA reads as TGTGCCAGCAGCCCCCTCGAGACCCAGTACTTC. Translated, it gives CASSPLETQYF.

A remark on this clone: This specimen includes other DNA sequences encoding the same CDR3. The chain is built from TRBV29-1 and TRBJ1-1; D may be TRBD1 (6 bases). The ends were cut back, 6 bases at V and 1 base at J, with 12 bases in the middle. The germline V gene has CDR1 SQVTM and CDR2 ANQGSEA. CDR3 length: 13 residues. The CDR3 DNA reads TGCAGCGTAAAGACAGGAGGGAACACTGAAGCTTTCTTT. This encodes CSVKTGGNTEAFF.

This clone was picked up one time. V and J are TRBV5-6 and TRBJ1-6; the D gene is possibly TRBD1 (6 bases). CDR1 and CDR2 from the germline V gene are SGHDT and YYEEEE. The CDR3 consists of 16 residues. Trimming shortened V by 4 bases and J by 6 bases, and 17 bases separated the two germline ends. CDR3 residues: CASSPAGDRGNSPLHF. Here the CDR3 DNA reads TGTGCCAGCAGCCCAGCAGGGGATCGTGGTAATTCACCCCTCCACTTT.

The chain is built from TRBV10-3 and TRBJ1-4; D is possibly TRBD1 (5 bases). Between the trimmed V and J ends, which lost 6 bases and 0 bases, there was a span of 8 bases. The CDR3 is 14 amino acids. Looked up from germline, CDR1 is ENHRY and CDR2 is SYGVKD. Here the CDR3 DNA reads TGTGCCATCAGGGAGACAGCAACTAATGAAAAACTGTTTTTT. Amino acids: CAIRETATNEKLFF.

This CDR3 reads CAGTLTGAYTEAFF. DNA for the CDR3: TGTGCCGGAACCCTGACAGGAGCCTACACTGAAGCTTTCTTT. The V call is TRBV2, the J call TRBJ1-1, with a weak D call TRBD1 (6 bases). The V gene's germline CDR1 is SNHLY and CDR2 FYNNEI. This CDR3 region has 14 residues. Between the trimmed V and J ends, which lost 11 bases and 3 bases, there was a span of 19 bases.

This rearrangement joins TRBV19 to TRBJ1-2; TRBD1 aligns across 8 bases. Germline-derived CDR1 and CDR2 are LNHDA and SQIVND (reference sequence). CDR3 length: 14 amino acids. Trimming at V came to 7 bases and at J to 2 bases, leaving 6 bases not matched to a gene. The CDR3: CASTPTGENYGYTF. The CDR3 nucleotides read TGTGCCAGTACTCCGACAGGGGAGAACTATGGCTACACCTTC.